These 22 T cell receptor beta chains were sequenced from one sample in a study of cytomegalovirus exposure and HLA in healthy donors. Primers: 60 Vbeta forward and 13 Jbeta reverse. The repertoire was sequenced with immunoSEQ multiplex PCR; TCRdb's copy has only in-frame clones and lacks some. The table has around 190,000 clones, around 78% seen once. Sequenced: PBMCs. The receptors were gathered from a man aged 25 to 45 in good health and CMV-seronegative.

The gene calls are TRBV5-1 and TRBJ2-5; weak D call: TRBD2 (7 bases). The V end was cut by 0 bases, the J end by 5 bases, with 11 bases between. Germline V gene lookup returns CDR1 SGHRS and CDR2 YFSETQ. The CDR3 loop spans 14 amino acids. This CDR3 reads CASSLEEGGETQYF. CDR3 DNA sequence: TGCGCCAGCAGCTTGGAAGAGGGGGGGGAGACCCAGTACTTC.

The rearrangement links TRBV6-1 to TRBJ1-4; the D gene is possibly TRBD1 (5 bases). The CDR3 is 17 residues long. Per germline, CDR1 MNHNS and CDR2 SASEGT. V dropped 2 bases and J dropped 6 bases, with 19 bases sitting between them. The CDR3, as DNA: TGTGCCAGCAGTGAATTGTCCGTATCCAGGGTCTATGAAAAACTGTTTTTT. It yields the protein CASSELSVSRVYEKLFF.

The chain couples TRBV15 to TRBJ1-2; D is possibly TRBD1 (5 bases). This CDR3 has 14 residues. V gave up 4 bases and J gave up 5 bases, with 14 bases separating them. CDR1 and CDR2 from the germline V gene are LNHNV and YYDKDF (reference sequence). The CDR3 reads CATSKPGVEYGYTF. CDR3 in DNA: TGTGCCACCAGCAAGCCGGGGGTTGAGTATGGCTACACCTTC.

This clone has a single count. The V gene is TRBV2, the J gene TRBJ2-5; 13 nucleotides agree with TRBD2. From germline, CDR1 is SNHLY and CDR2 FYNNEI. The V segment lost 7 bases and the J segment 5 bases; nucleotides outside the gene matches: 10. The CDR3 loop spans 16 amino acids. The CDR3 nucleotides read TGTGCCAGCAAAGGTCAGACTAGCGGGAGGCAGGAGACCCAGTACTTC. As protein: CASKGQTSGRQETQYF.

The chain has TRBV6-1 and TRBJ1-5; 7 bases align to TRBD1. CDR3 length: 13 amino acids. Looked up from germline, CDR1 is MNHNS and CDR2 is SASEGT. With 7 bases clipped from V and 7 bases from J, the junction kept 7 bases outside the gene matches. CDR3 sequence reads: CASKSGTEQPQHF. CDR3 DNA: TGTGCCAGCAAATCCGGGACAGAACAGCCCCAGCATTTT.

This clone came up once. The chain carries TRBV29-1 and TRBJ2-3; 11 bases are shared with TRBD2. With 7 bases clipped from V and 2 bases from J, the junction kept 17 bases outside the gene matches. Germline CDR1 is SQVTM and CDR2 is ANQGSEA. The CDR3 sequence is 18 residues long. The CDR3: CSADWLAGGASLTDTQYF. CDR3 nucleotide sequence: TGCAGCGCCGACTGGCTAGCGGGAGGCGCGTCCCTCACAGATACGCAGTATTTT.

The chain recombines TRBV6-5 with TRBJ2-5, with 10 bases identical to TRBD2. The end of the DNA is better explained by TRBJ2-7, so the J call may be wrong. There are 13 residues in the CDR3. Per the germline V gene, CDR1 is MNHEY and CDR2 is SVGAGI. The CDR3 loop is CAARTSGNYEQYF. CDR3 in DNA: TGTGCCGCGCGGACTAGCGGTAACTACGAGCAGTACTTC.

J is TRBJ2-7 and V is TRBV20-1; D gene ambiguous. This CDR3 comprises 11 residues. The V end was cut by 6 bases, the J end by 6 bases, with 12 bases between. The germline V gene encodes CDR1 DFQATT and CDR2 SNEGSKA (reference sequence). DNA for the CDR3: TGCAGTGCCCCCACGCAGTCCGAGCAGTACTTC. Encoded protein: CSAPTQSEQYF.

The chain is built from TRBV2 and TRBJ1-1; D uncertain. Between the trimmed V and J ends, which lost 5 bases and 1 base, there was a span of 11 bases. The CDR3 is 14 amino acids. Germline lookup yields CDR1 SNHLY and CDR2 FYNNEI. CDR3 DNA: TGTGCCAGCAGTTTCAAGGAGGGGAACACTGAAGCTTTCTTT. Its protein product is CASSFKEGNTEAFF.

The chain employs TRBV2 and TRBJ1-4; the D gene is possibly TRBD1 (6 bases). V lost 6 bases and J lost 2, with 13 bases in between. Germline CDR1 reads SNHLY; CDR2 reads FYNNEI. The CDR3 has 15 amino acids. CDR3 nucleotides: TGTGCCAGCAGCTCACAGGGTTCCACTAATGAAAAACTGTTTTTT. This translates into CASSSQGSTNEKLFF.

The chain joins TRBV15 to TRBJ2-7; D possibly corresponds to TRBD2 (6 bases). The V end lost 0 bases, the J end lost 4 bases, and 10 bases lay between the germline ends. Germline V gene sequence: CDR1 LNHNV, CDR2 YYDKDF (reference sequence). CDR3 size: 14 residues. CDR3 bases: TGTGCCACCAGCAGAGAGCGGGGATCGTACGAGCAGTACTTC. Translation gives CATSRERGSYEQYF.

This sequence joins TRBV27 and TRBJ1-4, with TRBD1 matching over 10 bases. The V segment lost 6 bases and the J segment 9 bases; nucleotides outside the gene matches: 10. Germline V CDR1 and CDR2: MNHEY, SMNVEV (reference sequence). The CDR3 is 15 amino acids. The CDR3 DNA sequence: TGTGCCAGCAGCCCGACGGGACAGGGGAACAAAAAACTGTTTTTT. This encodes CASSPTGQGNKKLFF.

The chain carries TRBV7-9 and TRBJ1-1; 7 bases map to TRBD1. V dropped 5 bases and J dropped 6; count of bases not matched to a gene: 6. The V gene's germline CDR1 is SEHNR and CDR2 FQNEAQ (reference sequence). There are 13 residues in the CDR3. The CDR3 region is CASSPRTGAEAFF. The CDR3 DNA is TGTGCCAGCAGCCCCAGGACAGGCGCTGAAGCTTTCTTT.

The chain is built from TRBV6-5 and TRBJ2-5; TRBD2 aligns across 9 bases. The CDR3 has 15 residues. Per the germline V gene, CDR1 is MNHEY and CDR2 is SVGAGI. V gave up 6 bases and J gave up 4 bases; unmatched junction bases: 9. The CDR3, as DNA: TGTGCCAGCAGCAGGGATAGCGGGAGAGGAGAGACCCAGTACTTC. This encodes CASSRDSGRGETQYF.

The CDR3 DNA follows: TGTGCCAGCAGCTCCCTCCTTGGGGCGACTAGCACAGATACGCAGTATTTT. This codes for CASSSLLGATSTDTQYF. The rearrangement links TRBV11-2 to TRBJ2-3, with D tentatively TRBD1 (5 bases). CDR1 and CDR2 (germline): SGHAT, FQNNGV. The length of the CDR3 is 17 residues. V was trimmed by 4 bases and J by 0 bases, leaving 17 bases between them.

This clone was picked up one time. V usage is TRBV19 and J usage is TRBJ2-7; maybe TRBD2 (6 bases). Germline V lookup: CDR1 LNHDA, CDR2 SQIVND (reference sequence). The V and J ends lost 1 base and 2 bases respectively, with 12 bases between them. CDR3 size: 15 residues. The DNA of the CDR3 is TGTGCCAGTAGTATAGCCAGGGCGGGGACCTACGAGCAGTACTTC. Translated: CASSIARAGTYEQYF.

The chain links TRBV27 to TRBJ1-1, with D maybe TRBD1 (6 bases). With 4 bases removed from V and 1 base from J, the gap between germline ends came to 13 bases. CDR3 length equals 15 residues. Germline CDR1 reads MNHEY; CDR2 reads SMNVEV (reference sequence). CDR3 DNA: TGTGCCAGCAGTTCTATCAGGGGCGCGAACACTGAAGCTTTCTTT. This translates into CASSSIRGANTEAFF.

The rearrangement links TRBV6-6 to TRBJ1-3; a weak D match, TRBD1 (5 bases). V was clipped by 10 bases and J by 4 bases, with 8 bases between them. The CDR3 loop spans 11 amino acids. Germline-derived CDR1 and CDR2 are MNHNY and SVGAGI (reference sequence). The CDR3 loop is CATGGGNTIYF. The CDR3 coding sequence is TGTGCCACCGGGGGGGGAAACACCATATATTTT.

This CDR3 is CASSLERNTGELFF. The CDR3 region has the DNA TGTGCCAGCAGCTTGGAGCGTAACACCGGGGAGCTGTTTTTT. This sequence joins TRBV5-4 and TRBJ2-2, with unresolved D. The germline V and J ends were trimmed by 0 bases and 2 bases, with 5 bases remaining between them. Germline lookup yields CDR1 SGHNT and CDR2 YYREEE (reference sequence). CDR3 length: 14 residues.

A few counts support this clone. This rearrangement joins TRBV29-1 to TRBJ1-1, with D unresolved. This CDR3 comprises 12 residues. From germline, CDR1 is SQVTM and CDR2 ANQGSEA. The ends were cut back, 5 bases at V and 7 bases at J, with 14 bases in the middle. Here the CDR3 DNA reads TGCAGCGTTATAGAGGCCTCCAATGAAGCTTTCTTT. As protein: CSVIEASNEAFF.

This chain uses TRBV2 with TRBJ1-2; unclear D gene. Germline-derived CDR1 and CDR2 are SNHLY and FYNNEI. This CDR3 has 8 amino acids. The V and J ends lost 8 bases and 13 bases respectively, with 8 bases between them. The CDR3 coding sequence is TGTGCCAGCGAGGGCCTCACCTTC. As protein: CASEGLTF.

A word on this clone: A junction boundary mismatches the germline segment, possibly from a read error. This rearrangement joins TRBV2 to TRBJ2-5, with TRBD2 matching over 9 bases. Germline values: CDR1 SNHLY, CDR2 FYNNEI. The CDR3 extends over 15 amino acids. As DNA, the CDR3 is TGTGCCAGCTGTGATAGCGGGAGCGGTGGGGAGACCCAGTACTTC. Its translation is CASCDSGSGGETQYF. The full variable domain, in which reference TRBV2 and TRBJ2-5 provide the parts outside the CDR3, is EPEVTQTPSHQVTQMGQEVILRCVPISNHLYFYWYRQILGQKVEFLVSFYNNEISEKSEIFDDQFSVERPDGSNFTLKIRSTKLEDSAMYFCASCDSGSGGETQYFGPGTRLLVL.